These 9 T cell receptor beta chains share one sample of origin, sequenced in a study of cytomegalovirus exposure and HLA in healthy donors. In the PCR, 60 Vbeta and 13 Jbeta primers were used. TCRdb keeps only in-frame clones here, not all; method: immunoSEQ multiplex PCR. The sample consists of some 170,000 clones, roughly three quarters of them appearing once. Sample: PBMCs. The receptors were gathered from a man aged 18 to 30 in good health and CMV-seropositive.

This chain links TRBV6-9 with TRBJ2-7, with TRBD2 matching over 9 bases. V shed 4 bases, J shed 5 bases, and the junction held 12 bases outside the gene matches. The CDR3 is made up of 16 amino acids. Germline V gives CDR1 MNHGY, CDR2 SVAAGI. The chain's CDR3 is CASSFSTSGSPDEQYV. The CDR3, as DNA: TGTGCCAGCAGTTTCTCGACTAGCGGCTCTCCCGACGAGCAGTACGTC.

The chain carries TRBV6-1 and TRBJ2-1; 8 bases align to TRBD1. V shed 4 bases, J shed 8 bases, and the junction held 4 bases outside the gene matches. CDR3 length equals 13 residues. Germline values: CDR1 MNHNS, CDR2 SASEGT. CDR3 protein: CASSGTGLHEQFF. The CDR3 region has the DNA TGTGCCAGCAGTGGGACAGGGCTGCATGAGCAGTTCTTC.

The V gene is TRBV18, the J gene TRBJ1-1, with D uncertain. The CDR3 spans 16 residues. V lost 3 bases and J lost 3, with 17 bases in between. CDR1 and CDR2 (germline): KGHSH, LQKENI. Written as DNA, the CDR3 is TGTGCCAGCTCACCGTCAACCGGCGGAATTTACACTGAAGCTTTCTTT. Encoded protein: CASSPSTGGIYTEAFF. Complete variable domain (other parts from reference TRBV18 and TRBJ1-1): NAGVMQNPRHLVRRRGQEARLRCSPMKGHSHVYWYRQLPEEGLKFMVYLQKENIIDESGMPKERFSAEFPKEGPSILRIQQVVRGDSAAYFCASSPSTGGIYTEAFFGQGTRLTVV.

V usage is TRBV6-1 and J usage is TRBJ1-3; D not certain. Trimming stripped 3 bases from V and 0 bases from J, with 9 bases between. Germline CDR1 reads MNHNS; CDR2 reads SASEGT. This CDR3 comprises 15 residues. The CDR3 nucleotides read TGTGCCAGCAGTGACCCGGCGGCCTCTGGAAACACCATATATTTT. Protein product: CASSDPAASGNTIYF.

This rearrangement joins TRBV10-3 to TRBJ1-2, with TRBD1 identical over 7 bases. The V gene's germline CDR1 is ENHRY and CDR2 SYGVKD. The CDR3 extends over 13 amino acids. The J segment lost 2 bases and the V segment lost 10 bases, leaving 7 bases of the junction unmatched. CDR3 bases: TGTGCCACCTTACCGGGACAGAACTATGGCTACACCTTC. Its protein is CATLPGQNYGYTF.

This sequence joins TRBV5-4 and TRBJ2-1; 8 nucleotides match TRBD2. This CDR3 comprises 13 residues. Germline V CDR1 and CDR2: SGHNT, YYREEE (reference sequence). J gave up 6 bases and V 7 bases, and 6 bases lay outside the gene matches. The CDR3: CASGPGGGNEQFF. CDR3 sequence (DNA): TGTGCCAGCGGACCCGGGGGGGGCAATGAGCAGTTCTTC.

This clone was counted a few times. This chain links TRBV19 with TRBJ1-1; no clear D. V was cut by 1 base and J by 7 bases, with 10 bases left in between. The germline CDR1 and CDR2 sequences are LNHDA and SQIVND (reference sequence). The CDR3 spans 13 residues. CDR3 DNA sequence: TGTGCCAGTAGTATAGGTCGCTACAGTGAAGCTTTCTTT. It translates to CASSIGRYSEAFF.

In its sample, this clone was seen a few times. The identical CDR3 is also encoded by other nucleotide sequences in the sample. The chain employs TRBV6-1 and TRBJ1-1, with 8 bases aligning to TRBD1. Germline V lookup: CDR1 MNHNS, CDR2 SASEGT. CDR3 length: 10 amino acids. V lost 8 bases to trimming and J lost 11 bases; unmatched junction nucleotides: 4. DNA for the CDR3: TGTGCCAGCGAGACAGGGGAGGCTTTCTTT. It codes for CASETGEAFF.

This clone turned up a few times. The V gene is TRBV11-2, the J gene TRBJ1-3, with 10 nucleotides matching TRBD1. J lost 4 bases, V lost 3 bases, and 3 bases had no gene match. The CDR3 covers 15 residues. CDR1 and CDR2 (germline): SGHAT, FQNNGV. The CDR3 sequence: CASSFTDRGGNTIYF. The CDR3 DNA reads as TGTGCCAGCAGCTTCACGGACAGGGGGGGAAACACCATATATTTT.